This T cell receptor (beta chain) was observed in a study of OX40 agonist ivuxolimab in advanced cancers. The data were produced by immunoSEQ multiplex PCR, yet TCRdb's version contains in-frame clones alone and is incomplete. The sample consists of around 40,000 clones, approximately 83% of them appearing once. Findings and limits, study-wide: Clonal expansion in partial responders at 0.1-3.0 mg/kg ranked among the lowest.

With respect to this clone: The antigen is unknown.

There are 15 residues in the CDR3. V was clipped by 0 bases and J by 4 bases, with 10 bases between them. The germline gives CDR1 SGHRS, CDR2 YFSETQ. This TCR came from an adult with an advanced solid tumor such as melanoma, head and neck, liver or kidney cancer. The source was CD4+ or CD8+ T cells sorted from blood, collected in a trial of the OX40 agonist ivuxolimab. The J gene is TRBJ2-2, the V gene TRBV5-1; no clear D. The CDR3: CASSLGYSTTGELFF. CDR3 nucleotides: TGCGCCAGCAGCTTGGGGTATTCGACCACCGGGGAGCTGTTTTTT.